This entry lists 8 T cell receptor beta chains sequenced from one sample in a study of blood T cell repertoires in COVID-19. Data came from immunoSEQ multiplex PCR; TCRdb stores just in-frame clones and leaves some out. The data hold 37,000 or so clones, with around 84% observed a single time. Source material: peripheral blood. The source is a man aged 70 or older with acute or convalescent COVID-19.

This sequence joins TRBV25-1 and TRBJ2-2; 8 bases map to TRBD1. J gave up 5 bases and V 3 bases, and 8 bases lay outside the gene matches. Germline V CDR1 and CDR2: MGHDK, SYGVNS. The CDR3 loop spans 16 amino acids. CDR3 region: CASSDPGTGWTGELFF. In DNA, the CDR3 is TGTGCCAGCAGTGATCCGGGGACAGGCTGGACCGGGGAGCTGTTTTTT.

The rearrangement links TRBV12-3 or TRBV12-4 to TRBJ1-2; no reliable D call. Trimming pared 1 base from V and 8 bases from J, leaving 11 bases between. The CDR3 length is 13 residues. CDR3 in amino acids: CASSLDGQRGYTF. The CDR3 DNA follows: TGTGCCAGCAGTTTAGATGGCCAGAGGGGCTACACCTTC.

V is TRBV10-3 and J is TRBJ1-1; the D is unclear. CDR1 is ENHRY and CDR2 is SYGVKD in the germline V gene. The CDR3 extends over 12 amino acids. Trimming stripped 2 bases from V and 3 bases from J, with 4 bases between. CDR3 protein: CAISEGHTEAFF. Written as DNA, the CDR3 is TGTGCCATCAGTGAGGGGCACACTGAAGCTTTCTTT.

The V call is TRBV7-6, the J call TRBJ2-1; the match to TRBD2 covers 13 bases. Germline loops: CDR1 SGHVS, CDR2 FNYEAQ. The CDR3 contains 15 residues. J lost 6 bases, V lost 5 bases, and 4 bases had no gene match. In DNA, the CDR3 is TGTGCCAGCAGCCGAGGGACTAGCGGGGCCAATGAGCAGTTCTTC. Translated, it gives CASSRGTSGANEQFF.

V is TRBV7-9 and J is TRBJ2-1; 14 nucleotides agree with TRBD2. Trimming at V came to 3 bases and at J to 0 bases, leaving 7 bases not matched to a gene. The CDR3 consists of 19 residues. CDR1 is SEHNR and CDR2 is FQNEAQ in the germline V gene (reference sequence). CDR3: CASSFSTSGRGRSYNEQFF. In nucleotides, the CDR3 is TGTGCCAGCAGCTTTTCGACTAGCGGGAGGGGCCGCTCCTACAATGAGCAGTTCTTC. The full variable domain, completed using reference TRBV7-9 and TRBJ2-1, is DTGVSQNPRHKITKRGQNVTFRCDPISEHNRLYWYRQTLGQGPEFLTYFQNEAQLEKSRLLSDRFSAERPKGSFSTLEIQRTEQGDSAMYLCASSFSTSGRGRSYNEQFFGPGTRLTVL.

Details on this clone: Other DNA sequences in this specimen translate into the identical CDR3. The CDR3 spells CASSLGLASTGELFF. For the CDR3, the DNA is TGTGCCAGCAGCTTAGGACTAGCGAGCACCGGGGAGCTGTTTTTT. The rearrangement uses TRBV7-2 and TRBJ2-2, with 8 positions matching TRBD2. The CDR3 totals 15 residues. Per germline, CDR1 SGHTA and CDR2 FQGNSA. V trimming: 1 base; J trimming: 4 bases; junction bases outside the gene matches: 2.

This chain connects TRBV6-1 to TRBJ2-1; no firm D call. V was cut by 2 bases and J by 4 bases, with 6 bases left in between. The CDR3 sequence is 13 residues long. The germline CDR1 and CDR2 sequences are MNHNS and SASEGT. CDR3 DNA: TGTGCCAGCAGTGAATACGGTTACAATGAGCAGTTCTTC. Translation: CASSEYGYNEQFF.

The chain has TRBV3-1 (or the pseudogene TRBV3-2) and TRBJ1-6; the D gene is possibly TRBD1 (5 bases). V was clipped by 1 base and J by 11 bases, with 9 bases between them. The CDR3 covers 13 residues. Germline-derived CDR1 and CDR2 are LGHDT and YNNKEL (reference sequence). CDR3 bases: TGTGCCAGCAGCCAAGGGGGAGGGGCACCCCTCCACTTT. Its protein is CASSQGGGAPLHF.